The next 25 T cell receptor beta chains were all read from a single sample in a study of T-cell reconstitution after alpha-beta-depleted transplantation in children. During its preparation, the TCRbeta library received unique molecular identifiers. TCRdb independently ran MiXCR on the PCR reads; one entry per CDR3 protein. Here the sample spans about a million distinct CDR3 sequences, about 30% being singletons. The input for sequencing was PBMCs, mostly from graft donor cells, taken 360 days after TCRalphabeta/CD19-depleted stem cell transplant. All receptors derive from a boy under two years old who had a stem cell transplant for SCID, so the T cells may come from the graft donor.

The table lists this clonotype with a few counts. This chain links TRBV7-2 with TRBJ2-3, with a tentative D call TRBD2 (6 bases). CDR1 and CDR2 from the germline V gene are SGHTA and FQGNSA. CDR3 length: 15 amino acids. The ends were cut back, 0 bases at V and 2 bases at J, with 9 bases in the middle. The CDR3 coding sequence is TGTGCCAGCAGCTTAGCGGCGGGGTTCACAGATACGCAGTATTTT. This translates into CASSLAAGFTDTQYF.

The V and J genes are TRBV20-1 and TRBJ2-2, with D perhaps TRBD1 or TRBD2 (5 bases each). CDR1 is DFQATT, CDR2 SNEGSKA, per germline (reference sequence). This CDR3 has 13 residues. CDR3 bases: TGCAGCGCCGGGGCGCGCGACACCGGGGAGCTGTTTTTT. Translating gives CSAGARDTGELFF.

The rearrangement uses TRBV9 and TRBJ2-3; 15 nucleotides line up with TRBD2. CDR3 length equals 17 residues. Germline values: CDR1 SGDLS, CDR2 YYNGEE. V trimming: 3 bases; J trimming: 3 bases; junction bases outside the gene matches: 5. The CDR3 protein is CASSDGLAGGATDTQYF. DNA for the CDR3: TGTGCCAGCAGCGACGGACTAGCGGGGGGGGCAACAGATACGCAGTATTTT.

The CDR3 spells CASRWQGLAVNTDTQYF. CDR3 DNA sequence: TGTGCCAGCAGGTGGCAGGGTTTGGCAGTTAATACAGATACGCAGTATTTT. V is TRBV5-6 and J is TRBJ2-3; D is possibly TRBD1 (5 bases). Germline V gives CDR1 SGHDT, CDR2 YYEEEE. V shed 5 bases and J shed 3 bases, with 22 bases lying between them. The CDR3 loop spans 17 amino acids.

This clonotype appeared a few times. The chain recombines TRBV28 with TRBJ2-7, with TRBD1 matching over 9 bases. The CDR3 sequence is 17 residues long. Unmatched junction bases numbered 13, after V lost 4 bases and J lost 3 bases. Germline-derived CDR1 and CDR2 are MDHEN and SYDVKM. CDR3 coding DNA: TGTGCCAGCAGTTCACAGGGGGCGAGACGCCCCTTCTACGAGCAGTACTTC. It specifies CASSSQGARRPFYEQYF.

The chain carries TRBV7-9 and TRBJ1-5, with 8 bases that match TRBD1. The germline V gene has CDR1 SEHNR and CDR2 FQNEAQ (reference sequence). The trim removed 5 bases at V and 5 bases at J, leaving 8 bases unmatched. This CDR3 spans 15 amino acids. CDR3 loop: CASSQGQVRDQPQHF. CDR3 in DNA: TGTGCCAGCAGCCAGGGACAGGTTAGGGATCAGCCCCAGCATTTT.

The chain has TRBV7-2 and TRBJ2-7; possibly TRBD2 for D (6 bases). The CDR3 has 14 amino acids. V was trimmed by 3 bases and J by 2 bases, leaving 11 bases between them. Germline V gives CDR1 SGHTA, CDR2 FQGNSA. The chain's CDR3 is CASSLNGGPYEQYF. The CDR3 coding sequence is TGTGCCAGCAGCTTGAACGGGGGTCCCTACGAGCAGTACTTC.

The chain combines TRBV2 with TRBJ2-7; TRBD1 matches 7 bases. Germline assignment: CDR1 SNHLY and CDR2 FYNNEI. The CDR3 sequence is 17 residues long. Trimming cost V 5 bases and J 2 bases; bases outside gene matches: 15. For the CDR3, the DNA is TGTGCCAGCAGTCCGGACTCGACAGGGATTAAGGCCTACGAGCAGTACTTC. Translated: CASSPDSTGIKAYEQYF.

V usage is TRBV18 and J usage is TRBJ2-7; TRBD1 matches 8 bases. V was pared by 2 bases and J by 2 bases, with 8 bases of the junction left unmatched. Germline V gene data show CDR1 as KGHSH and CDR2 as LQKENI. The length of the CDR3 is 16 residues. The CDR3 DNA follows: TGTGCCAGCTCACCAGCTTCCGGGACAGGCACCTACGAGCAGTACTTC. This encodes CASSPASGTGTYEQYF.

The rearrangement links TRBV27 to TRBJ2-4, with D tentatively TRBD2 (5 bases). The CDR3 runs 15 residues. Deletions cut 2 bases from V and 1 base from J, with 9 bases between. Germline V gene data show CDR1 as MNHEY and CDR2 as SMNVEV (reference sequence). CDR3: CASSLSGKAKNIQYF. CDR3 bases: TGTGCCAGCAGTTTAAGCGGAAAGGCCAAAAACATTCAGTACTTC.

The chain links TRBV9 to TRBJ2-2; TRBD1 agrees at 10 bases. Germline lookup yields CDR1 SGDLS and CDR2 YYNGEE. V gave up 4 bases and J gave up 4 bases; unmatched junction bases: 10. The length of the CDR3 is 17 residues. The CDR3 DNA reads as TGTGCCAGCAGCTACCGACAGGGGGCGAGGGCCACCGGGGAGCTGTTTTTT. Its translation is CASSYRQGARATGELFF.

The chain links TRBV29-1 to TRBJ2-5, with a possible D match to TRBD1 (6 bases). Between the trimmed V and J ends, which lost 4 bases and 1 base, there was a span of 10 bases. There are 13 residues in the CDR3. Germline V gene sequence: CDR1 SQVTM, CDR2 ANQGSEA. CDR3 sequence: CSVARGTQETQYF. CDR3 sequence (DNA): TGCAGCGTTGCGAGGGGGACCCAAGAGACCCAGTACTTC.

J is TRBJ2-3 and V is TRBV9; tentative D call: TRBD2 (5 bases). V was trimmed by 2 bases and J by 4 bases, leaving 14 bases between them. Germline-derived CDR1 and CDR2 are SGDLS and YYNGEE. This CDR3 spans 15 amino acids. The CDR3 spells CASSVGPGSADTQYF. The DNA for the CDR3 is TGTGCCAGCAGCGTGGGCCCTGGGAGTGCAGATACGCAGTATTTT. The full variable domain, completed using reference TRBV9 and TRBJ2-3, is DSGVTQTPKHLITATGQRVTLRCSPRSGDLSVYWYQQSLDQGLQFLIQYYNGEERAKGNILERFSAQQFPDLHSELNLSSLELGDSALYFCASSVGPGSADTQYFGPGTRLTVL.

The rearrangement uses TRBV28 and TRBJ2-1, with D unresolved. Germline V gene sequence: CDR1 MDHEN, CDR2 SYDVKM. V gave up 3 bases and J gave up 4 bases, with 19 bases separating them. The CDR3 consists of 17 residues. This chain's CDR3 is CASSFFPSARPYNEQFF. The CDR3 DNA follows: TGTGCCAGCAGTTTTTTTCCTTCCGCCAGGCCGTACAATGAGCAGTTCTTC.

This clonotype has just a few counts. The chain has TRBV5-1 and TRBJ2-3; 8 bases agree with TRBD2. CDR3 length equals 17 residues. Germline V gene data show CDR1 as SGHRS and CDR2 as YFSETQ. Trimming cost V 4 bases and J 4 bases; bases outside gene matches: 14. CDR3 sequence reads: CASSPDSSGPGADTQYF. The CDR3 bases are TGCGCCAGCAGCCCCGACTCTAGCGGGCCTGGGGCAGATACGCAGTATTTT.

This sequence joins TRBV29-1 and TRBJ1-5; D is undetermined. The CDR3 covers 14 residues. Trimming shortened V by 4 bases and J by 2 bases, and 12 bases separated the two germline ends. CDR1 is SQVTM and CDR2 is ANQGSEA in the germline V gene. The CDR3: CSVAAGSGNQPQHF. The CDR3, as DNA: TGCAGCGTTGCCGCGGGCTCTGGCAATCAGCCCCAGCATTTT.

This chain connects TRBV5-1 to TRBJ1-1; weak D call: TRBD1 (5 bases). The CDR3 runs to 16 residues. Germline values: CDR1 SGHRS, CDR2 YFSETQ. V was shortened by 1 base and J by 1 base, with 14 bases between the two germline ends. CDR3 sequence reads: CASSLSSGGWNTEAFF. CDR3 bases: TGCGCCAGCAGCTTGTCTTCGGGGGGGTGGAACACTGAAGCTTTCTTT. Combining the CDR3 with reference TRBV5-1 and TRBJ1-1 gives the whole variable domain KAGVTQTPRYLIKTRGQQVTLSCSPISGHRSVSWYQQTPGQGLQFLFEYFSETQRNKGNFPGRFSGRQFSNSRSEMNVSTLELGDSALYLCASSLSSGGWNTEAFFGQGTRLTVV.

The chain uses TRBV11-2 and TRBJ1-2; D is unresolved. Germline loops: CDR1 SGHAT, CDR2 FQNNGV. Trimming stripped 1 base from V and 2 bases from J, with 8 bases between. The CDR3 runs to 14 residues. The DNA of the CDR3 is TGTGCCAGCAGCTTAGGGGCCCGAAACTATGGCTACACCTTC. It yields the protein CASSLGARNYGYTF. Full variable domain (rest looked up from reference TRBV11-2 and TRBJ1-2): EAGVAQSPRYKIIEKRQSVAFWCNPISGHATLYWYQQILGQGPKLLIQFQNNGVVDDSQLPKDRFSAERLKGVDSTLKIQPAKLEDSAVYLCASSLGARNYGYTFGSGTRLTVV.

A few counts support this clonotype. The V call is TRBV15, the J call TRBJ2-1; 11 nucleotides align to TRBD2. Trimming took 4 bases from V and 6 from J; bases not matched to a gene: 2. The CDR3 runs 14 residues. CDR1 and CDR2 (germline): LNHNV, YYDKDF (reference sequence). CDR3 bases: TGTGCCACCAGCAAAGGACTAGCGGGCAATGAGCAGTTCTTC. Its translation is CATSKGLAGNEQFF.

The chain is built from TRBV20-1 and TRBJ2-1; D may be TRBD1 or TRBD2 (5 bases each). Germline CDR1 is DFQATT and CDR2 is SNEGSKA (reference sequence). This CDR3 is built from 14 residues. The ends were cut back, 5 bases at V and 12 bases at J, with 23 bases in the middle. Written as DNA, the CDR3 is TGCAGTGCTCCCACCGGGACGGCCTTTTTCGGGCAGTTCTTC. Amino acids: CSAPTGTAFFGQFF.

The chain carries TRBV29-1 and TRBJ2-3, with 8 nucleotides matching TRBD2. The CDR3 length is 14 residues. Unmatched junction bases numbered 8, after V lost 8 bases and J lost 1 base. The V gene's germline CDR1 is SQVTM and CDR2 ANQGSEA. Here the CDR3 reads CSSNTAGGTDTQYF. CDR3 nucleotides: TGCAGCTCCAACACAGCGGGAGGCACAGATACGCAGTATTTT.

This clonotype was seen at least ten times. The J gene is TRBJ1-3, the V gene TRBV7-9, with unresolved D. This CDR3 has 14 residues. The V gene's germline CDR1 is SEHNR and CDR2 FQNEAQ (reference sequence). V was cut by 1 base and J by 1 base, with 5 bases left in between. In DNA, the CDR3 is TGTGCCAGCAGCTTAGAAGAATCTGGAAACACCATATATTTT. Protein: CASSLEESGNTIYF.

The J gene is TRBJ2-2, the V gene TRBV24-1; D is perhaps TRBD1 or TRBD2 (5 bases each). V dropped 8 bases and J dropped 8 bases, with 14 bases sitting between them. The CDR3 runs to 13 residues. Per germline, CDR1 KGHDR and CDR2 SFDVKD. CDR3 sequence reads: CATKDGALGELFF. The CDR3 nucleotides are TGTGCCACCAAGGACGGGGCGTTAGGGGAGCTGTTTTTT.

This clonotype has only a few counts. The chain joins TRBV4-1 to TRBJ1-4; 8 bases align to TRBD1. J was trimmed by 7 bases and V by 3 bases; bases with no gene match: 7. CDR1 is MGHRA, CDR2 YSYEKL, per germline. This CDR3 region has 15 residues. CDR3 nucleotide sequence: TGCGCCAGCAGCCACCGAGGACAGGGAGTTGAAAAACTGTTTTTT. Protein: CASSHRGQGVEKLFF.

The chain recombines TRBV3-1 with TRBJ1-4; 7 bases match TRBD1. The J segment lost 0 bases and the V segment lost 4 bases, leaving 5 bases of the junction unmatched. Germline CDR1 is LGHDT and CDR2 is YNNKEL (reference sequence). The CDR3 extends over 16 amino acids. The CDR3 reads CASSRLTGATNEKLFF. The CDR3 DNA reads TGTGCCAGCAGCCGCTTAACAGGGGCAACTAATGAAAAACTGTTTTTT. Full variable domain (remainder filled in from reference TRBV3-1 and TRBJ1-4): DTAVSQTPKYLVTQMGNDKSIKCEQNLGHDTMYWYKQDSKKFLKIMFSYNNKELIINETVPNRFSPKSPDKAHLNLHINSLELGDSAVYFCASSRLTGATNEKLFFGSGTQLSVL.